A single TCR beta chain is shown here with its context. Its antigen is not identified. Sequence at one end of the junction differs from germline and may be a read error. These data are taken from a study of post-analysis software for immune sequencing data. The library was made from cDNA and included unique molecular identifiers. TCRdb re-derived calls from the PCR reads in MiXCR, one entry per CDR3 protein. The sample holds 650,000 to 850,000 distinct CDR3 sequences, roughly 50% seen once. The CDR3 has 15 residues. Germline V gene lookup returns CDR1 SSHAT and CDR2 FNYEAQ (reference sequence). The study's findings and limits: Patients with multiple sclerosis recorded significantly lower normalized Chao1 diversity than controls, the study found. There were about five TRBV segments more frequent in patients than controls, and TRBV5-6, TRBV5-1 and TRBV20-1 were among them. With F measure, samples from one preparation batch clustered together strongly.

The V call is TRBV7-7, the J call TRBJ2-1, with TRBD2 as a possible D gene (6 bases). This clonotype originated in a girl under 18 with multiple sclerosis. The sample was blood. The CDR3 region is CASSPGDLADNEQFF. Written as DNA, the CDR3 is TGTGCTAGCAGTCCCGGAGATTTAGCGGACAATGAGCAGTTCTTC. Supplemented by reference TRBV7-7 and TRBJ2-1, the full variable domain reads GAGVSQSPRYKVTKRGQDVTLRCDPISSHATLYWYQQALGQGPEFLTYFNYEAQPDKSGLPSDRFSAERPEGSISTLTIQRTEQRDSAMYRCASSPGDLADNEQFFGPGTRLTVL.